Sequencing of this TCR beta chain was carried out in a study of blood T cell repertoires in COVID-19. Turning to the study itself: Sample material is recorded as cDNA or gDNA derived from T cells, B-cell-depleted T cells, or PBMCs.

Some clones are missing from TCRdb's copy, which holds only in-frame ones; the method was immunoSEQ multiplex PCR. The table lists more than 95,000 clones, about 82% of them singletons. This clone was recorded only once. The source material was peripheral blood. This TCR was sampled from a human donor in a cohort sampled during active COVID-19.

The CDR3 loop reads CASSLQGLLNQPQHF. The DNA of the CDR3 is TGTGCCAGCAGTTTACAGGGATTGCTCAATCAGCCCCAGCATTTT. The chain links TRBV27 to TRBJ1-5; perhaps TRBD1 as D (5 bases). This CDR3 region has 15 residues. The germline V gene encodes CDR1 MNHEY and CDR2 SMNVEV (reference sequence). Trimming removed 2 bases at V and 3 bases at J, with 11 bases between.